This TCR beta chain stems from a study of blood T cell repertoires in COVID-19. Study as a whole: PBMCs, B-cell-depleted T cells, or T cells were the source of the cDNA or gDNA that made up the material.

Sequencing was performed with immunoSEQ multiplex PCR; in TCRdb, only in-frame clones are kept and a portion is missing. The data contain approximately 100,000 clones, around 94% of them singletons. This TCR was recovered from a man between 50 and 59 years old with active COVID-19. Material for sequencing was peripheral blood.

Written as DNA, the CDR3 is TGTGCCAGCAGTTCGGGGGGTCGCAGCAATCAGCCCCAGCATTTT. Protein product: CASSSGGRSNQPQHF. The J gene is TRBJ1-5, the V gene TRBV28, with D possibly being TRBD1 (5 bases). The CDR3 runs to 15 residues. Germline CDR1 MDHEN, CDR2 SYDVKM. With 4 bases removed from V and 1 base from J, the gap between germline ends came to 11 bases.